The sequence of this TCR beta chain was determined in a study of cytomegalovirus exposure and HLA in healthy donors. Study-wide results and limits: Earlier analysis looked at TCR beta V segments, and most were productive about 90% or about 30% of the time. Certain sequence variants were highly shared and formed a cluster, and this cluster was likely a sequencing artifact. TCR beta sequences reportedly predicted the HLA-A and HLA-B alleles of most subjects accurately.

The PCR used 60 Vbeta and 13 Jbeta primers. The assay was immunoSEQ multiplex PCR, and TCRdb's table has in-frame clones only and misses some. Among tens of thousands of clones listed, 70% to 80% were seen once. On this clone: What it binds is not known.

The V end lost 5 bases, the J end lost 5 bases, and 12 bases lay between the germline ends. This CDR3 contains 13 residues. Germline V gene sequence: CDR1 MGHRA, CDR2 YSYEKL. The specimen was PBMCs. V and J are TRBV4-1 and TRBJ2-5, with D maybe TRBD2 (6 bases). The receptor's source is a female donor in good health and CMV-seronegative. CDR3 DNA sequence: TGCGCCAGCAGCTACGGGGGTTGGGAGACCCAGTACTTC. Protein: CASSYGGWETQYF.